The sequence of this T cell receptor (beta chain) was determined in a study of blood T cell repertoires in COVID-19. Clones were read by immunoSEQ multiplex PCR, and TCRdb kept only the in-frame ones, dropping some. This repertoire shows roughly 230,000 clones, 80% to 90% found once; its top ten account for around 7.9%. Sequences were obtained from peripheral blood. This sequence originates from a man in his forties or fifties with active or convalescent COVID-19.

The CDR3 bases are TGCGCCAGCAGCTTGTATGGGGCCACCTCTATTCCTGAAGCTTTCTTT. This gives the protein CASSLYGATSIPEAFF. This sequence joins TRBV5-1 and TRBJ1-1, with TRBD1 as a possible D gene (5 bases). Trimming took off 1 base at V and 6 bases at J, with 19 bases between the two ends. The CDR3 has 16 residues. Germline V gives CDR1 SGHRS, CDR2 YFSETQ.